This TCR beta chain originates from a study of regulatory T cells in long-lasting Graves disease. Whole-study results and caveats: The number of shared public clonotypes was higher in persistent patients (roughly 3,000) than new patients (966).

A word on this clonotype: What it binds is unknown.

HTBI primers from iRepertoire and Arm-PCR of CDR3 regions yielded the TCR beta libraries. Using its own MiXCR run on the multiplex PCR reads, TCRdb lists one record per CDR3 protein. Of hundreds of thousands of distinct CDR3 sequences in the sample, 15% to 18% were seen once. Trimming removed 1 base from V and 8 bases from J, with 19 bases in between. CDR3 length: 15 residues. From germline, CDR1 is DFQATT and CDR2 SNEGSKA (reference sequence). As to time point: newly diagnosed GD, antithyroid drugs for less than 3 months. RNA extracted from PBMCs served as the sequencing template. The sequence came from a female donor with Graves disease. The chain combines TRBV20-1 with TRBJ2-3, with D maybe TRBD2 (6 bases). The sequences come from peripheral blood mononuclear cells (PBMCs), collected at new diagnosis, from a patient treated with antithyroid drugs. CDR3 bases: TGCAGTGCTAGAGGCAGGGACCCCCTGGGAGGTACGCAGTATTTT. Encoded protein: CSARGRDPLGGTQYF.